A selection of T cell receptor beta chains follows, all from one sample in a study of T cell repertoires in cytomegalovirus infection. One entry per CDR3 protein results from TCRdb running MiXCR on the reads. The sample gives approximately 770,000 distinct CDR3 sequences, around 29% of which show up once; approximately 14% is in the top ten. The antigens for these receptors are not known. This sample comprised cultured CD8+ T cells from PBMCs, obtained from culture after CMV antigen stimulation. The receptors come from a human donor in good health (CMV status not recorded). Some clones in this sample may be carry-over from other donors' samples. CDR3s include the opening cysteine and the closing phenylalanine or tryptophan.

j_gene,v_gene,CDR3aa
TRBJ2-5,TRBV11-3,CASSLGGQNQETQYF
TRBJ2-3,TRBV7-9,CASSSPGAMNTQYF
TRBJ1-4,TRBV19,CASSMVGVEKLFF
TRBJ2-1,TRBV7-6,CASSLVRGRRNEQFF
TRBJ1-2,TRBV6-5,CASSYRLLYAGRNYGYTF
TRBJ2-5,TRBV27,CASSLRRGVRETQYF
TRBJ1-1,TRBV12-3/TRBV12-4,CASSPGGAITEAFF
TRBJ2-3,TRBV7-6,CASSLGQGVPDTQYF
TRBJ2-5,TRBV6-5,CASSYSNLALGQQETQYF
TRBJ1-5,TRBV7-8,CASSLGPPLNQPQHF
TRBJ2-2,TRBV10-3,CAISEIYQGPNTGELFF
TRBJ2-5,TRBV12-3/TRBV12-4,CASSLMSSVVAGTGETQYF
TRBJ2-1,TRBV15,CATSRFRQGYNEQFF
TRBJ1-4,TRBV4-3,CASSQIKGESTNEKLFF
TRBJ1-4,TRBV6-6,CASSSPGPLSNLFF
TRBJ1-2,TRBV27,CASSLGVAYGYTF
TRBJ1-1,TRBV10-3,CATGAGSRAFF
TRBJ2-5,TRBV12-3/TRBV12-4,CASRVLGEETQYF
TRBJ2-2,TRBV27,CASSPVGHLNTGELFF
TRBJ1-2,TRBV2,CASLARQGGGYTF
TRBJ2-5,TRBV7-9,CASSGAGASGGAYRKTQYF
TRBJ1-2,TRBV5-4,CASSFSGTGEGYTF